This entry features one TCR beta chain sequence. This record belongs to a study of radiation and T cells in renal cell carcinoma. The protocol was immunoSEQ multiplex PCR, while the TCRdb copy is restricted to in-frame clones and leaves out a portion. The sample has about 49,000 clones, around three quarters seen once. J was trimmed by 0 bases and V by 3 bases; bases with no gene match: 4. Germline loops: CDR1 SGDLS, CDR2 YYNGEE. The CDR3 sequence is 15 residues long. The time point denotes: blood 2 weeks post-SBRT. Treatment defined: 15 Gy SBRT to primary tumor, nephrectomy 4 weeks later. This specimen consisted of blood, obtained from a patient whose treatment included radiotherapy and nephrectomy. The clonotype was recovered from a woman in her 70s with renal cell carcinoma. The V and J genes are TRBV9 and TRBJ1-1, with 8 bases lining up with TRBD1. The CDR3 sequence is CASSGGTGLNTEAFF. CDR3 nucleotide sequence: TGTGCCAGCAGCGGGGGGACAGGCTTGAACACTGAAGCTTTCTTT.